Below are 19 T cell receptor beta chains sequenced from a single sample in a study of CD8 T cells in Susac syndrome. Random hexamers were used to reverse transcribe the RNA input (about 0.45 to 1 ug). TCRdb re-called the immunoSEQ multiplex PCR reads through MiXCR, storing one row per CDR3 protein. The table lists 75,000 to 100,000 distinct CDR3 sequences, around 94% of them singletons. The sample taken for sequencing was CD8+ T cells from PBMCs. Receptor source: a human donor in good health.

V is TRBV6-1 and J is TRBJ2-3; unclear D gene. Germline V gives CDR1 MNHNS, CDR2 SASEGT. The ends were cut back, 6 bases at V and 8 bases at J, with 3 bases in the middle. The CDR3 spans 9 residues. The CDR3 loop is CASSLTQYF. CDR3 sequence (DNA): TGTGCCAGCAGCCTTACGCAGTATTTT.

The chain couples TRBV2 to TRBJ1-1; no clear D. Trimming took off 5 bases at V and 3 bases at J, with 7 bases between the two ends. Germline values: CDR1 SNHLY, CDR2 FYNNEI. The CDR3 contains 12 residues. In DNA, the CDR3 is TGTGCCAGCAGTAGGCGGGACACTGAAGCTTTCTTT. Residues: CASSRRDTEAFF.

V and J are TRBV20-1 and TRBJ2-1; TRBD2 matches 9 bases. V lost 3 bases and J lost 7; bases outside the gene matches: 4. The germline V gene encodes CDR1 DFQATT and CDR2 SNEGSKA (reference sequence). This CDR3 has 13 amino acids. CDR3 residues: CSARASGENEQFF. The CDR3 DNA is TGCAGTGCTAGGGCTAGCGGGGAAAATGAGCAGTTCTTC.

The chain links TRBV25-1 to TRBJ2-1; D not resolved. CDR1 is MGHDK, CDR2 SYGVNS, per germline. V lost 0 bases, J lost 3 bases, and 12 bases lay in between. CDR3 length: 16 amino acids. CDR3 coding DNA: TGTGCCAGCAGTGAATACTGGTCAGAAGGCTACAATGAGCAGTTCTTC. Protein: CASSEYWSEGYNEQFF.

This clonotype has just one count. The chain uses TRBV18 and TRBJ2-1, with 10 bases identical to TRBD2. In germline, CDR1 is KGHSH, CDR2 LQKENI. The CDR3 contains 16 residues. The ends lost 2 bases at V and 2 bases at J; junction bases unmatched: 3. CDR3 in DNA: TGTGCCAGCTCACCAGACACTAGCGGGACCTACAATGAGCAGTTCTTC. It codes for CASSPDTSGTYNEQFF.

This chain links TRBV2 with TRBJ2-7; TRBD2 might be the D (5 bases). In germline, CDR1 is SNHLY, CDR2 FYNNEI. The CDR3 loop spans 12 amino acids. The V gene lost 4 bases and the J gene lost 2 bases, with 6 bases spanning the gap. The CDR3 DNA is TGTGCCAGCAGTGCGGGAACCTACGAGCAGTACGTC. This codes for CASSAGTYEQYV.

The V call is TRBV4-1, the J call TRBJ2-3; 8 bases agree with TRBD2. The CDR3 sequence is 18 residues long. Trimming cost V 1 base and J 1 base; bases outside gene matches: 10. Germline CDR1 and CDR2: MGHRA and YSYEKL. In DNA form, the CDR3 reads TGCGCCAGCAGCCAAGTTGCCTTCGCCGGGGGGGGCACAGATACGCAGTATTTT. Protein: CASSQVAFAGGGTDTQYF.

The chain joins TRBV4-1 to TRBJ2-7, with 7 bases lining up with TRBD2. The V gene's germline CDR1 is MGHRA and CDR2 YSYEKL. V shed 1 base and J 0 bases; nucleotides not matched to a gene: 6. The CDR3 runs 16 residues. The CDR3 is CASSQGVGGSSYEQYF. In DNA form, the CDR3 reads TGCGCCAGCAGCCAAGGCGTGGGGGGGAGCTCCTACGAGCAGTACTTC.

Written as DNA, the CDR3 is TGTGCCAGCAGCTTGAGGTTCCGGGACCAAGGATACACAGATACGCAGTATTTT. It encodes CASSLRFRDQGYTDTQYF. V is TRBV7-8 and J is TRBJ2-3; the D gene could be TRBD1 or TRBD2 (5 bases each). Looked up from germline, CDR1 is SGHVS and CDR2 is FQNEAQ. With 3 bases removed from V and 2 bases from J, the gap between germline ends came to 21 bases. The CDR3 spans 18 residues.

The V gene is TRBV6-2 or TRBV6-3, the J gene TRBJ2-1, with D possibly matching TRBD1 (6 bases). The CDR3 loop spans 16 amino acids. The V gene lost 0 bases and the J gene lost 7 bases, with 16 bases spanning the gap. Germline loops: CDR1 MNHEY, CDR2 SVGEGT. The CDR3 sequence: CASSYSRGGYENEQFF. In nucleotides, the CDR3 is TGTGCCAGCAGTTACTCGAGAGGGGGTTATGAGAATGAGCAGTTCTTC.

This chain joins TRBV5-4 and TRBJ2-1; 8 bases fit TRBD2. Germline loops: CDR1 SGHNT, CDR2 YYREEE (reference sequence). The trim removed 4 bases at V and 8 bases at J, leaving 5 bases unmatched. The CDR3 contains 13 residues. CDR3: CASSLRGDDEQFF. In DNA form, the CDR3 reads TGTGCCAGCAGCCTGCGGGGGGATGATGAGCAGTTCTTC.

The chain recombines TRBV20-1 with TRBJ2-7; 7 bases fit TRBD1. Germline V lookup: CDR1 DFQATT, CDR2 SNEGSKA (reference sequence). Trimming took 0 bases from V and 7 from J; bases not matched to a gene: 6. This CDR3 comprises 13 residues. CDR3 bases: TGCAGTGCTAGAGATCAGGGGGACACAGAGCAGTACGTC. This sequence encodes CSARDQGDTEQYV.

V and J are TRBV6-6 and TRBJ1-2, with TRBD1 as a possible D gene (6 bases). V dropped 6 bases and J dropped 4 bases, with 18 bases sitting between them. The CDR3 totals 15 residues. Germline CDR1 and CDR2: MNHNY and SVGAGI (reference sequence). The chain's CDR3 is CASRPDRSPPYGYTF. The CDR3 DNA is TGTGCCAGCAGACCTGACAGGAGCCCTCCCTATGGCTACACCTTC.

The chain employs TRBV3-1 and TRBJ1-2; D is unresolved. The length of the CDR3 is 18 residues. Germline assignment: CDR1 LGHDT and CDR2 YNNKEL (reference sequence). Between the trimmed V and J ends, which lost 0 bases and 4 bases, there was a span of 21 bases. The CDR3 spells CASSQDIQLIGTSYGYTF. The CDR3 DNA reads as TGTGCCAGCAGCCAAGATATACAGCTAATCGGTACTAGCTATGGCTACACCTTC.

The rearrangement links TRBV20-1 to TRBJ2-3, with D possibly TRBD2 on 5 matching bases. The germline V gene has CDR1 DFQATT and CDR2 SNEGSKA (reference sequence). The V and J ends lost 2 bases and 4 bases respectively, with 10 bases between them. CDR3 length: 13 amino acids. In DNA form, the CDR3 reads TGCAGTGCTAGACCCGAGGGCCCAGATACGCAGTATTTT. This translates into CSARPEGPDTQYF.

V usage is TRBV29-1 and J usage is TRBJ1-2; TRBD1 is a possible D gene (6 bases). Deletions cut 3 bases from V and 6 bases from J, with 14 bases between. The CDR3 is 13 residues long. Germline assignment: CDR1 SQVTM and CDR2 ANQGSEA. CDR3 region: CSVDRPGENGYTF. The CDR3 DNA is TGCAGCGTTGACCGTCCAGGGGAAAATGGCTACACCTTC.

This clonotype appeared once. The chain has TRBV12-3 or TRBV12-4 and TRBJ2-3; TRBD2 aligns across 7 bases. The CDR3 extends over 17 amino acids. V was pared by 8 bases and J by 3 bases, with 17 bases of the junction left unmatched. CDR3 region: CASQDGDGAGFTDTQYF. In DNA, the CDR3 is TGTGCCAGCCAAGATGGGGACGGAGCGGGATTTACAGATACGCAGTATTTT.

The chain is built from TRBV7-3 and TRBJ2-7; D uncertain. CDR1 is SGHTA and CDR2 is FQGTGA in the germline V gene. This CDR3 is built from 9 residues. The CDR3 is CASSCRRDV. CDR3 DNA: TGTGCCAGCAGCTGCCGCCGGGACGTC.

This clonotype was recorded only once. This sequence joins TRBV14 and TRBJ1-2; weak D call: TRBD1 (5 bases). CDR3 size: 13 residues. Trimming removed 2 bases at V and 8 bases at J, with 12 bases between. The germline CDR1 and CDR2 sequences are SGHDN and FVKESK. CDR3 loop: CASSQLRREGYTF. The CDR3 DNA sequence: TGTGCCAGCAGCCAACTCCGCAGGGAAGGCTACACCTTC. Combining the CDR3 with reference TRBV14 and TRBJ1-2 gives the whole variable domain EAGVTQFPSHSVIEKGQTVTLRCDPISGHDNLYWYRRVMGKEIKFLLHFVKESKQDESGMPNNRFLAERTGGTYSTLKVQPAELEDSGVYFCASSQLRREGYTFGSGTRLTVV.